A selection of T cell receptor beta chains follows, all from one sample in a study of beta chain features in type 1 diabetes. The method was immunoSEQ multiplex PCR; TCRdb's version includes in-frame clones alone and lacks a portion of them. The sample carries approximately 240,000 clones, 15% to 20% recorded once. Sequenced input: naive CD4+ T cells from blood. Receptor source: a man in his thirties or forties with type 1 diabetes. CDR3s include the opening cysteine and the closing phenylalanine or tryptophan. The order of the fields is D gene, V gene, clone size, J gene, CDR3 DNA, CDR3 protein. A D gene is named only where the DNA matches it firmly. Only some rows state a clone size, as once, few, many or a class for expanded clones.

>NA|TRBV30|few|TRBJ2-1
TGTGCCTGGAGTGTAGAGGCCTCCTACAATGAGCAGTTCTTC
CAWSVEASYNEQFF
>TRBD2|TRBV7-2|NA|TRBJ2-3
TGTGCCAGCAGCCCGGGACTAGACTATGATACGCAGTATTTT
CASSPGLDYDTQYF
>TRBD1|TRBV2|few|TRBJ2-3
TGTGCCAGCAGCGCCCGGGGACAGCGCACAGATACGCAGTATTTT
CASSARGQRTDTQYF
>NA|TRBV2|few|TRBJ2-3
TGTGCCAGCAGCGAAATCCTAGCGCAAGATACGCAGTATTTT
CASSEILAQDTQYF
>NA|TRBV20-1|NA|TRBJ2-7
TGCAGTGCCCGAGGGACGCGCGAGCAGTACTTC
CSARGTREQYF
>TRBD2|TRBV29-1|NA|TRBJ2-5
TGCAGCGTCCTGACTAGCGGGAGGCGGGAGACCCAGTACTTC
CSVLTSGRRETQYF
>NA|TRBV7-8|NA|TRBJ1-1
TGTGCCAGCAGCCAGGACACTGAAGCTTTCTTT
CASSQDTEAFF
>NA|TRBV10-3|NA|TRBJ2-3
TGTGCCATCAGTGAGTGGTGCGGGACGGAAGAGTCAGATACGCAGTATTTT
CAISEWCGTEESDTQYF
>TRBD1|TRBV30|few|TRBJ1-5
TGTGCCTGGAGTTGGACAGGGGTGGGTCAGCCCCAGCATTTT
CAWSWTGVGQPQHF
>TRBD2|TRBV29-1|few|TRBJ2-4
TGCAGCGTTTCCGGGACTAGCGCAGCCAAAAACATTCAGTACTTC
CSVSGTSAAKNIQYF
>NA|TRBV4-1|few|TRBJ1-2
TGCGCCAGCAGCCAACACGTCTCGGGAGGCTACACCTTC
CASSQHVSGGYTF
>NA|TRBV7-2|NA|TRBJ2-7
TGTGCCAGCAGCTTAGCGGGAGGTACCTACGAGCAGTACTTC
CASSLAGGTYEQYF
>TRBD2|TRBV30|few|TRBJ2-5
TGTGCCTGGAGGCAACTAGCGGGAGGCGGGGGGACCCAGTACTTC
CAWRQLAGGGGTQYF
>TRBD1|TRBV28|NA|TRBJ2-1
TGTGCCAGCCTATCCGGGACAGGGGTTGATGAGCAGTTCTTC
CASLSGTGVDEQFF
>NA|TRBV9|few|TRBJ2-7
TGTGCCAGCAGCGCCAGGGTCCCCCCCTACGAGCAGTACTTC
CASSARVPPYEQYF
>TRBD2|TRBV4-1|few|TRBJ2-1
TGCGCCAGCAGCCAAGCGCCTAGCGGATCCTACAATGAGCAGTTCTTC
CASSQAPSGSYNEQFF
>NA|TRBV29-1|few|TRBJ1-1
TGCAGCGTTGTGACCTCTGAAGCTTTCTTT
CSVVTSEAFF
>TRBD2|TRBV29-1|few|TRBJ2-3
TGCAGCGTTGAGGGACTAGCGGGAGTGTTGCCAGATACGCAGTATTTT
CSVEGLAGVLPDTQYF
>NA|TRBV7-2|few|TRBJ2-3
TGTGCCAGCAGCCGTCAGGATACGCAGTATTTT
CASSRQDTQYF
>TRBD2|TRBV2|NA|TRBJ2-1
TGTGCCAGCAGTGAAGAGCTAGCGGGAGCTCATGAGCAGTTCTTC
CASSEELAGAHEQFF
>TRBD1|TRBV16|few|TRBJ2-4
TGTGCCAGCAGCCAATGGACAGGAATAGCCAAAAACATTCAGTACTTC
CASSQWTGIAKNIQYF
>NA|TRBV15|few|TRBJ2-1
TGTGCCACCAGCACCGAAGGGGATGAGCAGTTCTTC
CATSTEGDEQFF
>NA|TRBV7-9|few|TRBJ1-5
TGTGCCAGCAGCTCCAGGGTAGATCAGCCCCAGCATTTT
CASSSRVDQPQHF
>NA|TRBV7-3|NA|TRBJ2-3
TGTGCCAGCAGCCCCGGGGGCAGCACAGATACGCAGTATTTT
CASSPGGSTDTQYF
>NA|TRBV30|few|TRBJ1-5
TGTGCCTGGAGTGTAGGGGATCAGCCCCAGCATTTT
CAWSVGDQPQHF
>NA|TRBV7-9|NA|TRBJ2-7
TGTGCCAGCAGCTTAGCGGGACGGGACGAGCAGTACTTC
CASSLAGRDEQYF
>NA|TRBV5-1|NA|TRBJ2-7
TGCGCCAGCAGCCTGGACTCTCCCGGAAACTCCTACGAGCAGTACTTC
CASSLDSPGNSYEQYF
>TRBD2|TRBV29-1|NA|TRBJ2-7
TGCAGCGCCCCGGGAGGCGCGGACGAGCAGTACTTC
CSAPGGADEQYF
>NA|TRBV5-1|NA|TRBJ1-1
TGCGCCAGCAGTGAAGGGAAGAACACTGAAGCTTTCTTT
CASSEGKNTEAFF
>NA|TRBV30|few|TRBJ1-5
TGTGCCTGGAGGGTAAACGGGCAGCCCCAGCATTTT
CAWRVNGQPQHF
>NA|TRBV29-1|NA|TRBJ2-3
TGCAGCGTTGACCCTAGTGAGGGGAGGCAATATTTT
CSVDPSEGRQYF
>NA|TRBV7-2|NA|TRBJ2-3
TGTGCCAGCAGCATAGAGGCAGATACGCAGTATTTT
CASSIEADTQYF
>NA|TRBV28|few|TRBJ2-1
TGTGCCAGTCGGTCCGGGACTAATGAGCAGTTCTTC
CASRSGTNEQFF
>NA|TRBV5-1|NA|TRBJ2-6
TGCGCCAGCAGCCCCCTCTCTGGGGCCAACGTCCTGACTTTC
CASSPLSGANVLTF
>NA|TRBV25-1|few|TRBJ2-5
TGTGCCAGCAGTGAACCCCGGGCCCGACCCCCAGAGACCCAGTACTTC
CASSEPRARPPETQYF
>NA|TRBV7-2|NA|TRBJ2-2
TGTGCCAGCAGTCGAAATGCCCGGGAGCTGTTTTTT
CASSRNARELFF
>NA|TRBV5-6|NA|TRBJ2-2
TGTGCCAGCAACCCCCCTAACACCGGGGAGCTGTTTTTT
CASNPPNTGELFF
>NA|TRBV25-1|few|TRBJ2-3
TGTGCCAGCAGTGAATCGGACCCAACGCAGTATTTT
CASSESDPTQYF
>TRBD2|TRBV5-4|few|TRBJ2-7
TGTGCCAGCAGTCGTGGGACTAGCGGAAGCTACGAGCAGTACTTC
CASSRGTSGSYEQYF
>TRBD1|TRBV6-1|NA|TRBJ2-7
TGTGCCCCATGGACAGGGGGCTACGAGCAGTACTTC
CAPWTGGYEQYF
>TRBD1|TRBV5-4|NA|TRBJ2-5
TGTGCCAGCAGCTCCAACCTCGGACAGGAAGAGACCCAGTACTTC
CASSSNLGQEETQYF
>TRBD1|TRBV5-4|few|TRBJ1-2
TGTGCCAGCAGCTTATCCAGGACAGGGCCTGGCTACACCTTC
CASSLSRTGPGYTF
>NA|TRBV5-1|NA|TRBJ2-3
TGCGCCAGCGCGGACGGGACGGGAGTATCGGCAGATACGCAGTATTTT
CASADGTGVSADTQYF
>NA|TRBV4-3|NA|TRBJ2-3
TGCGCCAGCAGCCAACCCGGGGCCATGGATACGCAGTATTTT
CASSQPGAMDTQYF
>TRBD1|TRBV5-1|NA|TRBJ2-5
TGCGCCAGCAGCTACACAGGGGCCGGGGAGACCCAGTACTTC
CASSYTGAGETQYF
>TRBD1|TRBV13|NA|TRBJ2-1
TGTGCCAGCAGCTTAGTAGTTCTGGGACAGGGGGGTCGGGAGCAGTTCTTC
CASSLVVLGQGGREQFF
>TRBD2|TRBV7-2|NA|TRBJ2-5
TGTGCCAGCAGCCCACTCCGACTAGCGGGAGTGGAGACCCAGTACTTC
CASSPLRLAGVETQYF
>NA|TRBV7-9|few|TRBJ2-4
TGTGCCAGCGACCGGGGCGGCATTCAGTACTTC
CASDRGGIQYF
>TRBD2|TRBV30|NA|TRBJ2-5
TGTGCCTGGAGCCCCTTCGGACTAGCTGGGGAGACCCAGTACTTC
CAWSPFGLAGETQYF
>NA|TRBV30|NA|TRBJ1-1
TGTGCCTGGACCAGTCTCCATGACAGGAGCCGTGATGAAGCTTTCTTT
CAWTSLHDRSRDEAFF
>NA|TRBV18|few|TRBJ2-7
TGTGCCAGCTCACCACTGGTCGGATCCTCCGAGCAGTACTTC
CASSPLVGSSEQYF
>NA|TRBV28|NA|TRBJ2-7
TGTGCCAGCAGTGTGAACGAGCAGTACTTC
CASSVNEQYF
>NA|TRBV29-1|NA|TRBJ1-5
TGCAGCGTTGGTGAGGGGAACAATCAGCCCCAGCATTTT
CSVGEGNNQPQHF
>NA|TRBV10-3|few|TRBJ2-7
TGTGCCATCAGTGACACGCTCTCCTACGAGCAGTACTTC
CAISDTLSYEQYF
>NA|TRBV7-3|few|TRBJ2-3
TGTGCCAGCAGCTTAGAGGGCCCAGATACGCAGTATTTT
CASSLEGPDTQYF